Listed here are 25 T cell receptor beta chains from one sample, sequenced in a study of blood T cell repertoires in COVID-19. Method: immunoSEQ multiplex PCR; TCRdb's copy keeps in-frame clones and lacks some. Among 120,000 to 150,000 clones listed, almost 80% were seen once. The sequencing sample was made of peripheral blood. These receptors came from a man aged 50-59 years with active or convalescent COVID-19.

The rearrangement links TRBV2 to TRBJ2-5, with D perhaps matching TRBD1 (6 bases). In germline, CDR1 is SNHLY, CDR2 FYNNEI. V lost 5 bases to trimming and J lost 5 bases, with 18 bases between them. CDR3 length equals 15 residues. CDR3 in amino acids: CASSYRDNPGETQYF. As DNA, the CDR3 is TGTGCCAGCAGTTACCGGGACAACCCAGGGGAGACCCAGTACTTC.

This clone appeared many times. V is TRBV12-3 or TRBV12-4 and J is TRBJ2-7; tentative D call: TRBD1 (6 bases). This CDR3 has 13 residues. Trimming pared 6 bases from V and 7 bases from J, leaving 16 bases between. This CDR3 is CASSRRTDAEQYF. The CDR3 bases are TGTGCCAGCAGCCGAAGGACAGACGCTGAGCAGTACTTC.

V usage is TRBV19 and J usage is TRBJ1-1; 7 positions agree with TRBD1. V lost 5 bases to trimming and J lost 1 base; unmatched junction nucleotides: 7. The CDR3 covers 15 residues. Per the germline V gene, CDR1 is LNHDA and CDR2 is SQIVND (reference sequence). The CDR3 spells CASSRSAGGNTEAFF. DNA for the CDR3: TGTGCCAGTAGTCGTTCGGCAGGGGGGAACACTGAAGCTTTCTTT.

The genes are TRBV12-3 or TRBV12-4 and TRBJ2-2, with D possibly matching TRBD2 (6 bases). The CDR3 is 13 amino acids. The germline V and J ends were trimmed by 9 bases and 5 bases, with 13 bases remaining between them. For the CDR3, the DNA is TGTGCCAGTAGCGGTAGTAATACCGGGGAGCTGTTTTTT. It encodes CASSGSNTGELFF.

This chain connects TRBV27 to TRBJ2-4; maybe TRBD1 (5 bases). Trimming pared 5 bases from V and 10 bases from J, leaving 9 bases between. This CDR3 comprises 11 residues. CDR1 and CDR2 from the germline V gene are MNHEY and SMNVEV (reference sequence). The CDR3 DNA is TGTGCCAGCAGTATTGGACAAATTCAGTACTTC. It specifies CASSIGQIQYF.

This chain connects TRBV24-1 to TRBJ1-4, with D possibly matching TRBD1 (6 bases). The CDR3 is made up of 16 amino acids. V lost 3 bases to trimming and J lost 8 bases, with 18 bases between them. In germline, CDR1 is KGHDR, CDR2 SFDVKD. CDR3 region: CATSDRRGPGGEKLFF. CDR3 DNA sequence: TGTGCCACCAGTGATCGCAGGGGCCCCGGAGGAGAAAAACTGTTTTTT.

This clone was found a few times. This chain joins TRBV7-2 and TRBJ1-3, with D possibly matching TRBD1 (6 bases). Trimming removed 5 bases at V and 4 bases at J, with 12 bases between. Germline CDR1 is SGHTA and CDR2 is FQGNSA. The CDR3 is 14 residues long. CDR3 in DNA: TGTGCCAGCAGCCCAGGGGAACCAGGAAACACCATATATTTT. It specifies CASSPGEPGNTIYF.

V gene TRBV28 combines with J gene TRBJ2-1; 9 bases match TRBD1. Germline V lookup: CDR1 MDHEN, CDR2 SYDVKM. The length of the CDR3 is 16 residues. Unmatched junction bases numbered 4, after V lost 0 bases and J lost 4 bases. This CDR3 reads CASSLWTGGSYNEQFF. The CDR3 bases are TGTGCCAGCAGTTTATGGACAGGGGGTTCGTACAATGAGCAGTTCTTC.

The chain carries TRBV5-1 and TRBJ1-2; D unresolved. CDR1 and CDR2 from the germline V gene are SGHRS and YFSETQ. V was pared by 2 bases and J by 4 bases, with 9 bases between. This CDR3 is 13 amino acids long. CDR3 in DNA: TGCGCCAGCAGCTTCGACACAAGCTATGGCTACACCTTC. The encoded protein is CASSFDTSYGYTF.

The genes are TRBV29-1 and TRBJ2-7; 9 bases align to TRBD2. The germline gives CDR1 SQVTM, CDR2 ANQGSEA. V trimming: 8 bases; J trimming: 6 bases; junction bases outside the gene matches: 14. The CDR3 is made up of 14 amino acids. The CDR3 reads CSFTALAGPAEQYF. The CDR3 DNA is TGCAGCTTTACTGCGCTAGCGGGACCTGCCGAGCAGTACTTC.

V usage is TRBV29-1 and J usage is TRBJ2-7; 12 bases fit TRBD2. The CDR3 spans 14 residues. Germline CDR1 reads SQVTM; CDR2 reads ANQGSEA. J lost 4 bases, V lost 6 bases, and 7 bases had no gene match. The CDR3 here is CSVILAGGEYEQYF. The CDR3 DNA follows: TGCAGCGTCATTCTAGCGGGAGGGGAATACGAGCAGTACTTC.

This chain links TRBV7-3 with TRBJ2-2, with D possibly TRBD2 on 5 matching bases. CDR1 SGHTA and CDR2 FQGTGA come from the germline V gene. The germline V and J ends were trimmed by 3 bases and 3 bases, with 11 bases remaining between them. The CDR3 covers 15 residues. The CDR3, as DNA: TGTGCCAGCAGCTTTCGAGGGAGTCACACCGGGGAGCTGTTTTTT. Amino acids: CASSFRGSHTGELFF.

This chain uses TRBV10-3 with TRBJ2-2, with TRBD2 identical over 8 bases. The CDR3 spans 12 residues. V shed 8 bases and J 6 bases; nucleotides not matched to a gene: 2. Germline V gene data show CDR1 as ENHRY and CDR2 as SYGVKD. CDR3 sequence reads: CAIGTSAGELFF. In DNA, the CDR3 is TGTGCCATCGGGACTAGTGCCGGGGAGCTGTTTTTT.

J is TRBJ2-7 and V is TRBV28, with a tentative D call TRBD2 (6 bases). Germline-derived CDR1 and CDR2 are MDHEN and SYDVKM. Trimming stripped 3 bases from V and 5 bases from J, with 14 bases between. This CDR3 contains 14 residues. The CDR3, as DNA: TGTGCCAGCAGTTTGGTATGGGAGGACAACGAGCAGTACTTC. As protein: CASSLVWEDNEQYF.

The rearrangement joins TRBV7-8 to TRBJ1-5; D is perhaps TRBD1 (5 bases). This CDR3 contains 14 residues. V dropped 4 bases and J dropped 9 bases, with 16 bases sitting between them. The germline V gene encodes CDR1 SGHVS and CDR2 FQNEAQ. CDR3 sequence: CASSSGAWGGPQHF. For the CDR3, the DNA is TGTGCCAGCAGCTCCGGGGCCTGGGGAGGGCCCCAGCATTTT.

This CDR3 reads CASSLSTGAVVYEQFF. The CDR3 DNA sequence: TGTGCCAGCAGTTTATCGACTGGGGCTGTGGTCTATGAGCAGTTCTTC. The J gene is TRBJ2-1, the V gene TRBV27; D is perhaps TRBD1 (5 bases). The germline V gene encodes CDR1 MNHEY and CDR2 SMNVEV (reference sequence). The V and J ends lost 0 bases and 8 bases respectively, with 17 bases between them. The CDR3 has 16 residues.

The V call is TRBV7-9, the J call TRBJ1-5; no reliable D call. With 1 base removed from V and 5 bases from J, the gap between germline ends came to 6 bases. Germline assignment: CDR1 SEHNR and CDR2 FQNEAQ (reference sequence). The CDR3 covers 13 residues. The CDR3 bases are TGTGCCAGCAGCTTAGGCGGTGATCAGCCCCAGCATTTT. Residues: CASSLGGDQPQHF.

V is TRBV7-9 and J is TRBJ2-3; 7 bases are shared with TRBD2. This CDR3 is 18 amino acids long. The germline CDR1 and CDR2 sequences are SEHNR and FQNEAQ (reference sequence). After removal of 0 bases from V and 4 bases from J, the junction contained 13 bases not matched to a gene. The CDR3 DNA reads TGTGCCAGCAGCTTAGCGATAACGGGAGGTCCTATCCCAGATACGCAGTATTTT. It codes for CASSLAITGGPIPDTQYF. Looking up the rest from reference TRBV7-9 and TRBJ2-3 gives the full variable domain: DTGVSQNPRHKITKRGQNVTFRCDPISEHNRLYWYRQTLGQGPEFLTYFQNEAQLEKSRLLSDRFSAERPKGSFSTLEIQRTEQGDSAMYLCASSLAITGGPIPDTQYFGPGTRLTVL.

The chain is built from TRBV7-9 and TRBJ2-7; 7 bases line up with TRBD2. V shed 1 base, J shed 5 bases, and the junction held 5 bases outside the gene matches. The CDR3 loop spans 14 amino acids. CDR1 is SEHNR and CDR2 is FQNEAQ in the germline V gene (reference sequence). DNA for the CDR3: TGTGCCAGCAGCTTAGGACTAGCCGTGGACGAGCAGTACTTC. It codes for CASSLGLAVDEQYF. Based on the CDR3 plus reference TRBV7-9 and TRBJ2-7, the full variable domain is DTGVSQNPRHKITKRGQNVTFRCDPISEHNRLYWYRQTLGQGPEFLTYFQNEAQLEKSRLLSDRFSAERPKGSFSTLEIQRTEQGDSAMYLCASSLGLAVDEQYFGPGTRLTVT.

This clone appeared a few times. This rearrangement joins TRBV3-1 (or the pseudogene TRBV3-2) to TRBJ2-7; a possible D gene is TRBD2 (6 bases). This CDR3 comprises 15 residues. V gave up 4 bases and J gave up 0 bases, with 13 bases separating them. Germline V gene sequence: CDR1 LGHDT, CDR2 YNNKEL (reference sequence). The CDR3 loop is CASSRTGSPSYEQYF. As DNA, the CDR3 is TGTGCCAGCAGCCGTACCGGGAGCCCCTCCTACGAGCAGTACTTC.

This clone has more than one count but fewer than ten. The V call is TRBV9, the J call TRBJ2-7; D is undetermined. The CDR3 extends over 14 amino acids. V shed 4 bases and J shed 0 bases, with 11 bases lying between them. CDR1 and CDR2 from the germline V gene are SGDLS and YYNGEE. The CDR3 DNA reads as TGTGCCAGCAGCCCCTACGAGAGCTCCTACGAGCAGTACTTC. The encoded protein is CASSPYESSYEQYF.

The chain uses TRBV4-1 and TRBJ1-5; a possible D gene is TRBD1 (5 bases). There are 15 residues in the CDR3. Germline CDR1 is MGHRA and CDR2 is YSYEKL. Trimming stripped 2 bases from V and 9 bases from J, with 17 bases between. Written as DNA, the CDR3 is TGCGCCAGCAGCCAAATCCAGGGTAGCGGGGGGCCCCAGCATTTT. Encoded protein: CASSQIQGSGGPQHF.

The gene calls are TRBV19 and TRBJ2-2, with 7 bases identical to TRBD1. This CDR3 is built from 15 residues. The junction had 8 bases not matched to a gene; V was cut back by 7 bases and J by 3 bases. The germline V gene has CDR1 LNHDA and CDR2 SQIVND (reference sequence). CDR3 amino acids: CASIRQGLDTGELFF. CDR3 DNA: TGTGCCAGTATCAGACAGGGTTTGGACACCGGGGAGCTGTTTTTT.

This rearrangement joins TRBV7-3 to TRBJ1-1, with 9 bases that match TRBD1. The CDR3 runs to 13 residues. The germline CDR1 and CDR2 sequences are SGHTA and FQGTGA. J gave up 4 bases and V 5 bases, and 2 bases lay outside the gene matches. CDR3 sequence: CASSPTGGTEAFF. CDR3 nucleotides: TGTGCCAGCAGCCCGACAGGGGGCACTGAAGCTTTCTTT.

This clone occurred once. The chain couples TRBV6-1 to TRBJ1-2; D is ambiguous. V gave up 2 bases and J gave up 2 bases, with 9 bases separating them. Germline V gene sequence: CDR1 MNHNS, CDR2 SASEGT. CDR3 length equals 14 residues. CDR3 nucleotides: TGTGCCAGCAGTGAACCCACGGAGAACTATGGCTACACCTTC. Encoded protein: CASSEPTENYGYTF.